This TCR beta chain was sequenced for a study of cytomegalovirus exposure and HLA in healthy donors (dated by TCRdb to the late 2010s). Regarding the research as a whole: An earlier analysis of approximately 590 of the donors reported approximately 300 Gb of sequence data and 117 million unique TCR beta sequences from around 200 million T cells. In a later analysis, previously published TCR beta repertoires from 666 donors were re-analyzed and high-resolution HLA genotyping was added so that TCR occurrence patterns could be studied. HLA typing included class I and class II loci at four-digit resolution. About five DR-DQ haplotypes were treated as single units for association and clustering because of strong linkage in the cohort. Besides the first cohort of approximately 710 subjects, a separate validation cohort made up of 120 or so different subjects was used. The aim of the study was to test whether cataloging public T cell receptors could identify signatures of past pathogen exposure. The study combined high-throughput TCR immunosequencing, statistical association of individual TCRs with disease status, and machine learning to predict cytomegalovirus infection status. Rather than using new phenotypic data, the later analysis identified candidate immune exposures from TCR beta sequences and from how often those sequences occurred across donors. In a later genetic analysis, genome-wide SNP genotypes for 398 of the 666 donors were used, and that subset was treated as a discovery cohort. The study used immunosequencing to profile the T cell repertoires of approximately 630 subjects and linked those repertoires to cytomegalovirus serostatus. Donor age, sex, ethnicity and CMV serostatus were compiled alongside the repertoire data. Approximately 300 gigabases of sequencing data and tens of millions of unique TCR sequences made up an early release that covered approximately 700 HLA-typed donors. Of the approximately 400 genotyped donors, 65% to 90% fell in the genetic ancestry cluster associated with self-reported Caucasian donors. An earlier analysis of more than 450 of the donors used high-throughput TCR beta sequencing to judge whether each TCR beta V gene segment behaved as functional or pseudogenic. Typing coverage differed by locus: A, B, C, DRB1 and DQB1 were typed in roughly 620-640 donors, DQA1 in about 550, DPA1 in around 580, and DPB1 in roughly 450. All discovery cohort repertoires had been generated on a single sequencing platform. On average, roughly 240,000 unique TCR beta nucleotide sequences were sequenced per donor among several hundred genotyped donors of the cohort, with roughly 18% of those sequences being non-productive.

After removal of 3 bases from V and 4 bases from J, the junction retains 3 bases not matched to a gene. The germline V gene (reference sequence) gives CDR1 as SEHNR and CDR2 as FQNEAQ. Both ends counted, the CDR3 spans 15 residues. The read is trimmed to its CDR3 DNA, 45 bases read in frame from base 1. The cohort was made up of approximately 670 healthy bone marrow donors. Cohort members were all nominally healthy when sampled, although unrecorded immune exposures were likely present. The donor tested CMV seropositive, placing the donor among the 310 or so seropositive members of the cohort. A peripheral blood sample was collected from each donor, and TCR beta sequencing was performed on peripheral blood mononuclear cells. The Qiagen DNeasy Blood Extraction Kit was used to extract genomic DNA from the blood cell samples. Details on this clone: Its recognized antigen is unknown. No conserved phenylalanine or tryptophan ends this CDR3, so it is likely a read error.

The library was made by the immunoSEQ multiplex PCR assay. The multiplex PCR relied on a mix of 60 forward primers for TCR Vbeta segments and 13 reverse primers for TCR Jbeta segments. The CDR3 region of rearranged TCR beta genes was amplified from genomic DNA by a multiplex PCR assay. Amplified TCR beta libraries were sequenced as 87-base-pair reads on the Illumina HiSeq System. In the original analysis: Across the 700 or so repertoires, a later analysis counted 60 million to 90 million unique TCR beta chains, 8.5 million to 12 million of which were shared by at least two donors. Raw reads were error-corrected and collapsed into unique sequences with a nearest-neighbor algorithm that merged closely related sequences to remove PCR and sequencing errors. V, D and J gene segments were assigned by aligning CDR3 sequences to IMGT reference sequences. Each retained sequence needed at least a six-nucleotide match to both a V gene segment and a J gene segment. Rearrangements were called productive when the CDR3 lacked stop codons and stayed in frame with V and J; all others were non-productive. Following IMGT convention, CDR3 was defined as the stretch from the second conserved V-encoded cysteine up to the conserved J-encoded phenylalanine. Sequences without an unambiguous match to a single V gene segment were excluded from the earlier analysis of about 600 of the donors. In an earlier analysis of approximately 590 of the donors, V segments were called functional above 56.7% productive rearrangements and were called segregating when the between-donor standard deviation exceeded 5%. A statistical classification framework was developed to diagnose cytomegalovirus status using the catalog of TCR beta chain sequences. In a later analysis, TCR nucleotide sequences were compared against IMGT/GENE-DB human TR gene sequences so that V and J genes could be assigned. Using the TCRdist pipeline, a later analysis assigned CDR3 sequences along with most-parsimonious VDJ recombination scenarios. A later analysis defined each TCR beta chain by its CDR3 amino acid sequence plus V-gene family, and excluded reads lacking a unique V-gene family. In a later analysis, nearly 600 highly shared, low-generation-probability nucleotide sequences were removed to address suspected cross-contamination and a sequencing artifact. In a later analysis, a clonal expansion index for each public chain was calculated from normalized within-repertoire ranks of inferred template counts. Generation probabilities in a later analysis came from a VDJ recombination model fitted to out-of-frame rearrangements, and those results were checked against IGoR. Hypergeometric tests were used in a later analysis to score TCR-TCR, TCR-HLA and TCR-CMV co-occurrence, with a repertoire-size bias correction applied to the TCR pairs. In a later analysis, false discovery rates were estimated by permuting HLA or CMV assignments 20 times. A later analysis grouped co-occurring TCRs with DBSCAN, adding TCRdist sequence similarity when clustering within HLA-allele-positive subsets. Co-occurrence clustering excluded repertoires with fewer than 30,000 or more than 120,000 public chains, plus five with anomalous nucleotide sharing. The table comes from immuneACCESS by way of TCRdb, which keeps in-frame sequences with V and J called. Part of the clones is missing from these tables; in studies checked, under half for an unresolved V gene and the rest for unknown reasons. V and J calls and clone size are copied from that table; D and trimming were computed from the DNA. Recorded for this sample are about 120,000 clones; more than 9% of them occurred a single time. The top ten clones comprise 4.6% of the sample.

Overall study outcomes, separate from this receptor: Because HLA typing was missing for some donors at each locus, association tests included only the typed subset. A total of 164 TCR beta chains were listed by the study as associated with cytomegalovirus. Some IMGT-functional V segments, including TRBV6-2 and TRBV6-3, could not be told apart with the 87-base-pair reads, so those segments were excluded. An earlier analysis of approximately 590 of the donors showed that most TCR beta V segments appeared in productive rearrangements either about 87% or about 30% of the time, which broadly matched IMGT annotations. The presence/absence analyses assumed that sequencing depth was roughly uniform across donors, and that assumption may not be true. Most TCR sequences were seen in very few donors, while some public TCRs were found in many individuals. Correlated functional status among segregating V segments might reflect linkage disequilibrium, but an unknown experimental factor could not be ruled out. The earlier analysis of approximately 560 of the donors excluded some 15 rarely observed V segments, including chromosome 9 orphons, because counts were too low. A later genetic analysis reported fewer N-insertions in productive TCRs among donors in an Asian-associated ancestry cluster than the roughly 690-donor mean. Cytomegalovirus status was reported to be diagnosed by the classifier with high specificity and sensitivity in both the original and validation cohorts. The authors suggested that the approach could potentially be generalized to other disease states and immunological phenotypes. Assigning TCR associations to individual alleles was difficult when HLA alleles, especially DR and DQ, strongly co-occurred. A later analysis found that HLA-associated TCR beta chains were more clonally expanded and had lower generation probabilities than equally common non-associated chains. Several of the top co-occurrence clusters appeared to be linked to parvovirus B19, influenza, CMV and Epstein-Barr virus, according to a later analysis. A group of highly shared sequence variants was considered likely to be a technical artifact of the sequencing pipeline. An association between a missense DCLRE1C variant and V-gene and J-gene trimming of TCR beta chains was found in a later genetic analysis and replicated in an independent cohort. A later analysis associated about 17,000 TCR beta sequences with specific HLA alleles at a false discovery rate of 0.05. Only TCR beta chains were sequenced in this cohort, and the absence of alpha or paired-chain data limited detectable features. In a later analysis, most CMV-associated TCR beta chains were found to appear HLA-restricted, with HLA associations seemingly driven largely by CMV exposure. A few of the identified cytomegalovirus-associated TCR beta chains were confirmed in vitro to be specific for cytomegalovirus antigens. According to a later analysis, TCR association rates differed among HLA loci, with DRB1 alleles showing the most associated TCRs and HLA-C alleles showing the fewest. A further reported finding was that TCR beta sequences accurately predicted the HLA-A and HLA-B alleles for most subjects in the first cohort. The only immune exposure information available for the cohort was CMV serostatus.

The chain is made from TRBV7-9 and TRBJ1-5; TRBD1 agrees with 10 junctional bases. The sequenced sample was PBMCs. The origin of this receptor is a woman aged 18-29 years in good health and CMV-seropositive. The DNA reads TGTGCCAGCAGCTTGGGGGACAGGGGAAATCAGCCCCAGCATTTG. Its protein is CASSLGDRGNQPQHL.